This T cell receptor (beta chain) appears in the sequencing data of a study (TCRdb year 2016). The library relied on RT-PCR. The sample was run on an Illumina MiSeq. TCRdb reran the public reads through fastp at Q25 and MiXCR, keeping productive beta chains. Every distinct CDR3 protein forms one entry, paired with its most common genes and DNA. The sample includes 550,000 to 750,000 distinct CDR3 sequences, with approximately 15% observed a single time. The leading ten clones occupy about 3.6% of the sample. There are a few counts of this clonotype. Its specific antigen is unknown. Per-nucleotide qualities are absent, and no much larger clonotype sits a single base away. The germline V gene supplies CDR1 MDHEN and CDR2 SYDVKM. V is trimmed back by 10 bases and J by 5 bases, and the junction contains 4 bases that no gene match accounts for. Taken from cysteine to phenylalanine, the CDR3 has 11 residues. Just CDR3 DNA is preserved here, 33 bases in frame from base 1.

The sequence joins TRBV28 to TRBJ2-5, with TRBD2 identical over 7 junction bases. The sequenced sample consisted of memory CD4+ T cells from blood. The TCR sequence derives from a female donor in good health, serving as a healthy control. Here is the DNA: TGTGCCATCCTCGGGGGGGAGACCCAGTACTTC. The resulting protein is CAILGGETQYF.